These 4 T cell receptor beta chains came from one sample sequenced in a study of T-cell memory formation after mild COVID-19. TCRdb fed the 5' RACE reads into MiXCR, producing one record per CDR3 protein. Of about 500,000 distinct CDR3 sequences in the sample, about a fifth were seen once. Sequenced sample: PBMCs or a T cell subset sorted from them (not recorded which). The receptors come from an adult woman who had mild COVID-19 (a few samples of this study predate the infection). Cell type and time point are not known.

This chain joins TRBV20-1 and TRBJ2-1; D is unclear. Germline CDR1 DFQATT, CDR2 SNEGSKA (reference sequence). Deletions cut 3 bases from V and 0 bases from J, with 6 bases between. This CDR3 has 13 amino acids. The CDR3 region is CSASDRSYNEQFF. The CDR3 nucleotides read TGCAGTGCTAGTGACCGCTCCTACAATGAGCAGTTCTTC.

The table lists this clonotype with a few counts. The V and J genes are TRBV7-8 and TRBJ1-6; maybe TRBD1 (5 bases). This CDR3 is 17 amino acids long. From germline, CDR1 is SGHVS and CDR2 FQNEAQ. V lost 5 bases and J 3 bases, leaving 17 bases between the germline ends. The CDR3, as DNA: TGTGCCAGCAGCCCCGGTTTGGGAGGGGTCTATAATTCACCCCTCCACTTT. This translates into CASSPGLGGVYNSPLHF.

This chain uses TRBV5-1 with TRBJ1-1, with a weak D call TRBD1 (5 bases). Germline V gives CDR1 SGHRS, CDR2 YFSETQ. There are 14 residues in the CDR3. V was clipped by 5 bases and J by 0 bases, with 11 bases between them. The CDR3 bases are TGCGCCAGCAGATTACAGGAGGTGAACACTGAAGCTTTCTTT. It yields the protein CASRLQEVNTEAFF.

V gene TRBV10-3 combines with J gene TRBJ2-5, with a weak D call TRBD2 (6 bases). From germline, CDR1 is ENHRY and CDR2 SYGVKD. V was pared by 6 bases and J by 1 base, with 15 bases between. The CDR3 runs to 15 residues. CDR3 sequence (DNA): TGTGCCATCAGGCCCGGGACTGGTTTCCAAGAGACCCAGTACTTC. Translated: CAIRPGTGFQETQYF.